This TCR beta chain originates from a study of blood T cells in healthy people across ages. This clonotype showed up just a few times. There are 15 residues in the CDR3. Per germline, CDR1 DFQATT and CDR2 SNEGSKA (reference sequence). The authors ran a second PCR of 7 to 11 cycles using a sample-barcoded 5' primer and a J-beta primer mix. Using its own MiXCR run on the 5' RACE reads, TCRdb lists one record per CDR3 protein. The data show over a million distinct CDR3 sequences, with roughly 45% seen just once and 15% to 20% held by the top ten. The sequenced sample was blood. The chain recombines TRBV20-1 with TRBJ2-5, with 7 bases that match TRBD1. The J call could be wrong; TRBJ2-7 is a better fit for the DNA end. This TCR was recovered from a woman aged 60-70 years in good health. CDR3 in DNA: TGCAGTGCTAGGCCTTTTGGGGGACAGTTTTACGAGCAGTACTTC. Translation gives CSARPFGGQFYEQYF.